This entry lists 28 T cell receptor beta chains sequenced from one sample in a study of T cells in Graves' hyperthyroidism and ophthalmopathy. TCR beta CDR3 sequences were amplified from RNA transcripts. HTBI primers were used for first-round RT-PCR of the TCR CDR3. TCRdb redid the calling of the multiplex PCR reads with MiXCR, one entry per CDR3 protein. The repertoire holds 340,000 or so distinct CDR3 sequences, with over 20% as singletons. Sample: blood. The receptors shown here come from a woman in her forties or fifties with Graves' hyperthyroidism.

The chain combines TRBV18 with TRBJ1-3, with D unresolved. Per the germline V gene, CDR1 is KGHSH and CDR2 is LQKENI. The CDR3 runs to 15 residues. Trimming removed 0 bases from V and 4 bases from J, with 10 bases in between. The CDR3 reads CASSPPSSFGNTIYF. CDR3 coding DNA: TGTGCCAGCTCACCACCCAGCAGCTTCGGAAACACCATATATTTT.

This clonotype was recorded at least ten times. CDR3 DNA: TGCGCCAGCAGCTGGAGGGGAACCGACCCCGGGGAGCTGTTTTTT. Protein: CASSWRGTDPGELFF. The chain uses TRBV5-1 and TRBJ2-2, with D maybe TRBD2 (6 bases). Trimming left V 3 bases short and J 6 bases short, with 15 bases between. The CDR3 has 15 amino acids. The germline V gene has CDR1 SGHRS and CDR2 YFSETQ.

The chain links TRBV28 to TRBJ2-5; 9 bases map to TRBD1. Germline V gene sequence: CDR1 MDHEN, CDR2 SYDVKM. Trimming removed 5 bases from V and 1 base from J; junction bases left unmatched: 11. The CDR3 is 17 residues long. CDR3 nucleotide sequence: TGTGCCAGCAGTCAAGACAGGGGGTGGGGTTCCCAAGAGACCCAGTACTTC. It yields the protein CASSQDRGWGSQETQYF.

There are a few counts of this clonotype. The chain combines TRBV12-3 or TRBV12-4 with TRBJ2-7; TRBD2 aligns across 7 bases. This CDR3 spans 15 amino acids. With V trimmed by 6 bases and J by 1 base, 9 bases remained unmatched. CDR3 nucleotides: TGTGCCAGCAGGAAGGGAGCGGGGAGTTCCTACGAGCAGTACTTC. This codes for CASRKGAGSSYEQYF.

This clonotype has at least ten counts. CDR3 bases: TGTGCCAGCAGTGAAGGACTAGCGGAAGCTCGCGGTGAGCAGTTCTTC. Protein sequence: CASSEGLAEARGEQFF. V gene TRBV2 combines with J gene TRBJ2-1; 9 bases agree with TRBD2. V was pared by 1 base and J by 9 bases, with 10 bases of the junction left unmatched. Per germline, CDR1 SNHLY and CDR2 FYNNEI. The CDR3 totals 16 residues. Full variable domain (rest looked up from reference TRBV2 and TRBJ2-1): EPEVTQTPSHQVTQMGQEVILRCVPISNHLYFYWYRQILGQKVEFLVSFYNNEISEKSEIFDDQFSVERPDGSNFTLKIRSTKLEDSAMYFCASSEGLAEARGEQFFGPGTRLTVL.

Many counts were recorded for this clonotype. This chain links TRBV3-1 with TRBJ2-1; no clear D. This CDR3 spans 12 amino acids. V was cut by 0 bases and J by 9 bases, with 6 bases left in between. Germline V gene lookup returns CDR1 LGHDT and CDR2 YNNKEL (reference sequence). CDR3 sequence: CASSQDVGEQFF. In DNA form, the CDR3 reads TGTGCCAGCAGCCAAGATGTCGGTGAGCAGTTCTTC.

This clonotype came up many times. The genes are TRBV29-1 and TRBJ2-7; perhaps TRBD2 as D (5 bases). This CDR3 is 12 amino acids long. Germline values: CDR1 SQVTM, CDR2 ANQGSEA. The DNA of the CDR3 is TGCAGTGTTCGTGAGGGTTCGTGGGAGCAGTACTTC. Translated, it gives CSVREGSWEQYF.

This clonotype appeared a few times. The rearrangement joins TRBV19 to TRBJ2-1; TRBD2 might be the D (6 bases). From germline, CDR1 is LNHDA and CDR2 SQIVND (reference sequence). Between the trimmed V and J ends, which lost 3 bases and 9 bases, there was a span of 6 bases. This CDR3 spans 11 amino acids. As DNA, the CDR3 is TGTGCCAGTAGTATGGAGGGTGAGCAGTTCTTC. It codes for CASSMEGEQFF. Full variable domain (rest looked up from reference TRBV19 and TRBJ2-1): DGGITQSPKYLFRKEGQNVTLSCEQNLNHDAMYWYRQDPGQGLRLIYYSQIVNDFQKGDIAEGYSVSREKKESFPLTVTSAQKNPTAFYLCASSMEGEQFFGPGTRLTVL.

This clonotype occurred many times. This chain joins TRBV3-1 and TRBJ2-3; 10 nucleotides match TRBD1. The CDR3 is made up of 18 amino acids. Trimming cost V 0 bases and J 3 bases; bases outside gene matches: 9. Germline assignment: CDR1 LGHDT and CDR2 YNNKEL (reference sequence). The CDR3 DNA is TGTGCCAGCAGCCAAGATCTGACAGGGGGCATAGGGACAGATACGCAGTATTTT. Protein: CASSQDLTGGIGTDTQYF.

This clonotype appeared once. This chain links TRBV3-1 with TRBJ2-4, with a possible D match to TRBD2 (5 bases). The CDR3 covers 12 residues. Germline V gene lookup returns CDR1 LGHDT and CDR2 YNNKEL (reference sequence). Between the trimmed V and J ends, which lost 0 bases and 10 bases, there was a span of 7 bases. The CDR3 nucleotides read TGTGCCAGCAGCCAAGACCGGAGGATTCAGTACTTC. Its protein product is CASSQDRRIQYF. Complete variable domain (other parts from reference TRBV3-1 and TRBJ2-4): DTAVSQTPKYLVTQMGNDKSIKCEQNLGHDTMYWYKQDSKKFLKIMFSYNNKELIINETVPNRFSPKSPDKAHLNLHINSLELGDSAVYFCASSQDRRIQYFGAGTRLSVL.

This clonotype was recorded at least ten times. Here the CDR3 DNA reads TGCGCCAGCAGCTCGGGGGAGGGCCATTTCATTCAGTACTTC. Encoded protein: CASSSGEGHFIQYF. This sequence joins TRBV5-1 and TRBJ2-4; the match to TRBD2 covers 7 bases. In germline, CDR1 is SGHRS, CDR2 YFSETQ. The ends lost 3 bases at V and 9 bases at J; junction bases unmatched: 9. CDR3 length: 14 amino acids.

The chain combines TRBV29-1 with TRBJ1-2; weak D call: TRBD1 (5 bases). The CDR3 length is 15 residues. Germline V lookup: CDR1 SQVTM, CDR2 ANQGSEA. The V gene lost 5 bases and the J gene lost 2 bases, with 18 bases spanning the gap. The CDR3 nucleotides read TGCAGCGTTACTGTGCGGGTTGGGGGGAACTATGGCTACACCTTC. This gives the protein CSVTVRVGGNYGYTF.

This clonotype occurred many times. This chain links TRBV20-1 with TRBJ2-1, with D perhaps matching TRBD1 (5 bases). Trimming took off 5 bases at V and 4 bases at J, with 9 bases between the two ends. The germline CDR1 and CDR2 sequences are DFQATT and SNEGSKA (reference sequence). The CDR3 loop spans 12 amino acids. The CDR3 sequence: CSAQKGYNEQFF. The CDR3 bases are TGCAGTGCTCAGAAGGGGTACAATGAGCAGTTCTTC.

This clonotype has at least ten counts. This chain uses TRBV29-1 with TRBJ1-4; D possibly corresponds to TRBD1 (6 bases). Germline-derived CDR1 and CDR2 are SQVTM and ANQGSEA. The CDR3 consists of 12 residues. V lost 5 bases, J lost 8 bases, and 12 bases lay in between. The DNA for the CDR3 is TGCAGCGTTTCCACACAGGGAGAAAAACTGTTTTTT. This encodes CSVSTQGEKLFF.

This clonotype was recorded many times. The V gene is TRBV12-3 or TRBV12-4, the J gene TRBJ2-7; possibly TRBD1 for D (6 bases). The CDR3 loop spans 14 amino acids. V was shortened by 5 bases and J by 0 bases, with 11 bases between the two germline ends. The CDR3, as DNA: TGTGCCAGCAGTATCGGACAGAGCTCCTACGAGCAGTACTTC. Encoded protein: CASSIGQSSYEQYF.

This rearrangement joins TRBV28 to TRBJ2-2; no clear D gene. Trimming removed 6 bases at V and 0 bases at J, with 11 bases between. The CDR3 loop spans 15 amino acids. Germline values: CDR1 MDHEN, CDR2 SYDVKM. CDR3 in amino acids: CASRPGSPNTGELFF. CDR3 nucleotides: TGTGCCAGCAGACCCGGGTCCCCGAACACCGGGGAGCTGTTTTTT.

This clonotype was seen at least ten times. V and J are TRBV11-3 and TRBJ1-1; D is undetermined. The V end was cut by 5 bases, the J end by 0 bases, with 10 bases between. CDR3 size: 14 residues. Per germline, CDR1 SGHNT and CDR2 YENEEA. The CDR3 sequence: CASSPQTVNTEAFF. The CDR3 region has the DNA TGTGCCAGCAGCCCCCAGACGGTGAACACTGAAGCTTTCTTT. The full variable domain, rest sourced from reference TRBV11-3 and TRBJ1-1, is EAGVVQSPRYKIIEKKQPVAFWCNPISGHNTLYWYLQNLGQGPELLIRYENEEAVDDSQLPKDRFSAERLKGVDSTLKIQPAELGDSAVYLCASSPQTVNTEAFFGQGTRLTVV.

At least ten counts were recorded for this clonotype. The rearrangement joins TRBV20-1 to TRBJ2-7; D is possibly TRBD1 or TRBD2 (6 bases each). With 5 bases removed from V and 4 bases from J, the gap between germline ends came to 18 bases. The CDR3 is 14 residues long. CDR1 is DFQATT and CDR2 is SNEGSKA in the germline V gene (reference sequence). The CDR3 DNA reads TGCAGTGCTCCGGGGGCTTACAGGGAGTACGAGCAGTACTTC. Its translation is CSAPGAYREYEQYF.

This clonotype came up many times. This chain joins TRBV5-1 and TRBJ2-1, with a weak D call TRBD1 (5 bases). CDR3 size: 15 residues. V was trimmed by 2 bases and J by 2 bases, leaving 11 bases between them. Germline assignment: CDR1 SGHRS and CDR2 YFSETQ. The CDR3 coding sequence is TGCGCCAGCAGCTTTTCCCCAGGGACCTACAATGAGCAGTTCTTC. It codes for CASSFSPGTYNEQFF.

This clonotype was detected ten times or more. This CDR3 reads CASSRKDREQETQYF. In DNA, the CDR3 is TGCGCCAGCAGTCGTAAGGACAGGGAACAAGAGACCCAGTACTTC. The chain employs TRBV4-1 and TRBJ2-5, with TRBD1 matching over 8 bases. J gave up 2 bases and V 6 bases, and 8 bases lay outside the gene matches. Germline V lookup: CDR1 MGHRA, CDR2 YSYEKL. This CDR3 is built from 15 residues.

Many counts were recorded for this clonotype. The gene calls are TRBV20-1 and TRBJ1-1; D is uncertain. The V and J ends lost 2 bases and 1 base respectively, with 17 bases between them. CDR3 size: 16 residues. Germline loops: CDR1 DFQATT, CDR2 SNEGSKA (reference sequence). CDR3 in DNA: TGCAGTGCTAGACCAGAGAGTAAGCTTAAGAACACTGAAGCTTTCTTT. This translates into CSARPESKLKNTEAFF.

The V gene is TRBV4-1, the J gene TRBJ2-1; D possibly matches TRBD1 or TRBD2 (5 bases each). The CDR3 runs 16 residues. Germline V gene sequence: CDR1 MGHRA, CDR2 YSYEKL. V dropped 0 bases and J dropped 2 bases, with 11 bases sitting between them. CDR3 in amino acids: CASSQDIGAAYNEQFF. CDR3 sequence (DNA): TGCGCCAGCAGCCAAGATATCGGGGCAGCCTACAATGAGCAGTTCTTC.

This clonotype was seen ten or more times. V usage is TRBV11-3 and J usage is TRBJ1-5; TRBD1 matches 7 bases. The CDR3 has 22 amino acids. V lost 1 base, J lost 3 bases, and 24 bases stayed unmatched. Per the germline V gene, CDR1 is SGHNT and CDR2 is YENEEA. CDR3 nucleotide sequence: TGTGCCAGCAGCTTAGGTGTCCCTAAGGCACTCACCGGGACAGACGCCAATCAGCCCCAGCATTTT. It translates to CASSLGVPKALTGTDANQPQHF.

The rearrangement links TRBV19 to TRBJ2-6; the D is unclear. This CDR3 is 14 amino acids long. Germline CDR1 reads LNHDA; CDR2 reads SQIVND (reference sequence). V shed 7 bases and J shed 2 bases, with 9 bases lying between them. CDR3 residues: CASTEQAGANVLTF. The CDR3 region has the DNA TGTGCCAGTACAGAACAAGCTGGGGCCAACGTCCTGACTTTC.

This clonotype was seen a handful of times. V and J are TRBV5-6 and TRBJ1-1; no firm D call. V lost 5 bases, J lost 5 bases, and 13 bases lay in between. The CDR3 consists of 13 residues. Looked up from germline, CDR1 is SGHDT and CDR2 is YYEEEE. The CDR3 is CASRQNGRTEAFF. CDR3 bases: TGTGCCAGCAGACAGAACGGTCGGACTGAAGCTTTCTTT.

This clonotype was counted between two and nine times. The V call is TRBV12-3 or TRBV12-4, the J call TRBJ1-1; D is perhaps TRBD1 (5 bases). CDR3 length: 14 amino acids. V gave up 3 bases and J gave up 5 bases, with 13 bases separating them. The chain's CDR3 is CASSFQGSWTEAFF. In DNA form, the CDR3 reads TGTGCCAGCAGTTTTCAGGGCTCGTGGACTGAAGCTTTCTTT.

This clonotype was seen repeatedly, ten times or more. In nucleotides, the CDR3 is TGTGCCAGCAGTTACAAGAAGAGGCAGCCCCAGCATTTT. It translates to CASSYKKRQPQHF. The chain links TRBV6-5 to TRBJ1-5; D is undetermined. Between the trimmed V and J ends, which lost 2 bases and 7 bases, there was a span of 9 bases. CDR1 is MNHEY and CDR2 is SVGAGI in the germline V gene. This CDR3 comprises 13 residues.

This clonotype was observed many times. The chain employs TRBV18 and TRBJ2-7; D is uncertain. The ends were cut back, 3 bases at V and 0 bases at J, with 12 bases in the middle. This CDR3 spans 15 amino acids. The V gene's germline CDR1 is KGHSH and CDR2 LQKENI. The CDR3 sequence: CASSPRPASSYEQYF. For the CDR3, the DNA is TGTGCCAGCTCACCGAGGCCTGCCAGCTCCTACGAGCAGTACTTC.